Each of the 21 T cell receptor beta chains below was sequenced from the same sample in a study of shared clonotypes between healthy human individuals. Using immunoSEQ multiplex PCR, the repertoire was profiled, and TCRdb retains in-frame clones only, with some absent. Of millions of clones listed, about 95% were seen once; the top ten hold 0.13%. The sequencing input was naive CD4+ T cells sorted from blood. Described subset: CD45RA+ positively selected. The receptor source for this set is a man between 18 and 29 years old in good health.

The table lists this clone with a count of one. Here the CDR3 DNA reads TGTGCCAGCAGTGTTCAGGGGACGAACACTGAAGCTTTCTTT. Its translation: CASSVQGTNTEAFF. The rearrangement uses TRBV6-1 and TRBJ1-1; maybe TRBD1 (6 bases). Germline-derived CDR1 and CDR2 are MNHNS and SASEGT. The CDR3 length is 14 residues. Trimming took 4 bases from V and 1 from J, leaving 10 bases between them.

This clone was seen only a few times. The CDR3 protein is CASLGVSNQPQHF. Here the CDR3 DNA reads TGTGCCAGCTTGGGAGTTAGCAATCAGCCCCAGCATTTT. The genes are TRBV19 and TRBJ1-5; no definite D call. Germline V gives CDR1 LNHDA, CDR2 SQIVND (reference sequence). V was shortened by 9 bases and J by 0 bases, with 9 bases between the two germline ends. This CDR3 is built from 13 residues.

The chain joins TRBV30 to TRBJ2-2; TRBD2 agrees at 8 bases. This CDR3 region has 14 residues. V lost 4 bases and J lost 6; bases outside the gene matches: 7. Germline CDR1 GTSNPN, CDR2 SVGIG (reference sequence). DNA for the CDR3: TGTGCCTGGAATATAGGACTAGCTCCCGGGGAGCTGTTTTTT. Encoded protein: CAWNIGLAPGELFF.

Here the CDR3 reads CAISPPIDSGGMYF. CDR3 bases: TGTGCCATCAGTCCCCCAATCGACAGTGGGGGTATGTATTTT. The genes are TRBV10-3 and TRBJ2-3, with D perhaps assigned TRBD1 or TRBD2 (5 bases each). The ends were cut back, 5 bases at V and 14 bases at J, with 23 bases in the middle. In germline, CDR1 is ENHRY, CDR2 SYGVKD. The length of the CDR3 is 14 residues.

This clone showed up just once. The chain combines TRBV28 with TRBJ1-2, with 8 bases aligning to TRBD1. This CDR3 comprises 12 residues. V gave up 9 bases and J gave up 7 bases; unmatched junction bases: 7. Germline assignment: CDR1 MDHEN and CDR2 SYDVKM. CDR3 region: CASQDRAGGYTF. CDR3 DNA: TGTGCCAGTCAGGACAGGGCGGGTGGCTACACCTTC.

The J gene is TRBJ2-5, the V gene TRBV2; TRBD1 matches 7 bases. The CDR3 consists of 15 residues. The J segment lost 2 bases and the V segment lost 1 base, leaving 4 bases of the junction unmatched. Germline CDR1 reads SNHLY; CDR2 reads FYNNEI. The CDR3 sequence is CASSEVGTAQETQYF. The CDR3 coding sequence is TGTGCCAGCAGTGAAGTAGGGACAGCTCAAGAGACCCAGTACTTC.

The genes are TRBV7-2 and TRBJ2-3; weak D call: TRBD2 (5 bases). Trimming stripped 5 bases from V and 2 bases from J, with 11 bases between. Germline V gene lookup returns CDR1 SGHTA and CDR2 FQGNSA. This CDR3 is 14 amino acids long. The CDR3 loop is CASSGSLATDTQYF. For the CDR3, the DNA is TGTGCCAGCAGCGGCAGCCTAGCCACAGATACGCAGTATTTT.

The V and J genes are TRBV2 and TRBJ2-7; 10 nucleotides line up with TRBD1. After removal of 8 bases from V and 1 base from J, the junction contained 5 bases not matched to a gene. The V gene's germline CDR1 is SNHLY and CDR2 FYNNEI. This CDR3 has 14 residues. The CDR3: CASLGTGASYEQYF. The CDR3 nucleotides read TGTGCCAGCCTAGGGACAGGGGCGTCCTACGAGCAGTACTTC.

J is TRBJ1-1 and V is TRBV30, with no clear D. V lost 8 bases and J 3 bases, leaving 13 bases between the germline ends. The CDR3 length is 12 residues. Germline values: CDR1 GTSNPN, CDR2 SVGIG (reference sequence). Written as DNA, the CDR3 is TGTGCCCAAAGACGGGATGACACTGAAGCTTTCTTT. Amino acids: CAQRRDDTEAFF.

The J gene is TRBJ2-1, the V gene TRBV10-3; possibly TRBD2 for D (5 bases). The CDR3 totals 12 residues. V lost 4 bases to trimming and J lost 4 bases, with 5 bases between them. Germline assignment: CDR1 ENHRY and CDR2 SYGVKD. CDR3 DNA: TGTGCCATCAGTGGGGAGTACAATGAGCAGTTCTTC. Translated: CAISGEYNEQFF.

This clone was counted a single time. This chain links TRBV2 with TRBJ2-1; D possibly corresponds to TRBD2 (6 bases). The CDR3 sequence is 14 residues long. Germline-derived CDR1 and CDR2 are SNHLY and FYNNEI. Trimming left V 7 bases short and J 3 bases short, with 13 bases between. This CDR3 reads CASKGTLYYNEQFF. In DNA form, the CDR3 reads TGTGCCAGCAAGGGGACTCTATACTACAATGAGCAGTTCTTC. The whole variable domain, remainder taken from reference TRBV2 and TRBJ2-1, is EPEVTQTPSHQVTQMGQEVILRCVPISNHLYFYWYRQILGQKVEFLVSFYNNEISEKSEIFDDQFSVERPDGSNFTLKIRSTKLEDSAMYFCASKGTLYYNEQFFGPGTRLTVL.

The rearrangement uses TRBV5-6 and TRBJ2-5; 7 nucleotides align to TRBD2. The CDR3 is 13 residues long. Trimming removed 4 bases from V and 5 bases from J; junction bases left unmatched: 5. CDR1 SGHDT and CDR2 YYEEEE come from the germline V gene. In nucleotides, the CDR3 is TGTGCCAGCAGCCCGGGGGGTTCGGAGACCCAGTACTTC. Translating it yields CASSPGGSETQYF. Complete variable domain (other parts from reference TRBV5-6 and TRBJ2-5): DAGVTQSPTHLIKTRGQQVTLRCSPKSGHDTVSWYQQALGQGPQFIFQYYEEEERQRGNFPDRFSGHQFPNYSSELNVNALLLGDSALYLCASSPGGSETQYFGPGTRLLVL.

This chain connects TRBV6-5 to TRBJ2-2; 8 bases line up with TRBD2. J was trimmed by 6 bases and V by 6 bases; bases with no gene match: 6. From germline, CDR1 is MNHEY and CDR2 SVGAGI. The CDR3 has 14 residues. CDR3 coding DNA: TGTGCCAGCAGCCTGGGACTAGAGCCCGGGGAGCTGTTTTTT. Translation: CASSLGLEPGELFF.

The genes are TRBV29-1 and TRBJ2-1; D unclear. CDR1 and CDR2 (germline): SQVTM, ANQGSEA. Trimming took off 6 bases at V and 0 bases at J, with 15 bases between the two ends. The CDR3 length is 15 residues. CDR3 in amino acids: CSVLGTPISYNEQFF. The DNA of the CDR3 is TGCAGCGTACTGGGAACTCCTATCTCCTACAATGAGCAGTTCTTC.

This sequence joins TRBV25-1 and TRBJ1-4; a weak D match, TRBD1 (6 bases). The CDR3 sequence is 15 residues long. CDR1 is MGHDK and CDR2 is SYGVNS in the germline V gene. V was pared by 3 bases and J by 3 bases, with 11 bases between. The CDR3 is CASSEGTRANEKLFF. The CDR3 region has the DNA TGTGCCAGCAGTGAGGGGACACGGGCTAATGAAAAACTGTTTTTT.

This chain joins TRBV6-5 and TRBJ2-1; 9 positions match TRBD1. Trimming took 5 bases from V and 6 from J; bases not matched to a gene: 5. Germline-derived CDR1 and CDR2 are MNHEY and SVGAGI. This CDR3 spans 14 amino acids. The CDR3 reads CASSRGQGFNEQFF. In DNA, the CDR3 is TGTGCCAGCAGTCGGGGACAGGGTTTCAATGAGCAGTTCTTC.

As concerns this clone: Additional DNA sequences in this sample encode the identical CDR3. This chain uses TRBV18 with TRBJ1-1, with unresolved D. The CDR3 spans 14 residues. Germline lookup yields CDR1 KGHSH and CDR2 LQKENI. Trimming removed 3 bases at V and 3 bases at J, with 11 bases between. As DNA, the CDR3 is TGTGCCAGCTCACCGCTGGCGTCGGACACTGAAGCTTTCTTT. It yields the protein CASSPLASDTEAFF. Complete variable domain (other parts from reference TRBV18 and TRBJ1-1): NAGVMQNPRHLVRRRGQEARLRCSPMKGHSHVYWYRQLPEEGLKFMVYLQKENIIDESGMPKERFSAEFPKEGPSILRIQQVVRGDSAAYFCASSPLASDTEAFFGQGTRLTVV.

The sample holds one count of this clone. V is TRBV29-1 and J is TRBJ2-5; possibly TRBD1 for D (7 bases). V was shortened by 7 bases and J by 2 bases, with 11 bases between the two germline ends. CDR1 is SQVTM, CDR2 ANQGSEA, per germline. The CDR3 consists of 12 residues. DNA for the CDR3: TGCAGCGCCGCGGGACAGCAAGAGACCCAGTACTTC. It encodes CSAAGQQETQYF.

The rearrangement uses TRBV4-1 and TRBJ2-5; no reliable D call. CDR1 is MGHRA and CDR2 is YSYEKL in the germline V gene. CDR3 length: 14 amino acids. V was trimmed by 1 base and J by 4 bases, leaving 10 bases between them. The CDR3 nucleotides read TGCGCCAGCAGCCAAGGTGAAGGGCGAGAGACCCAGTACTTC. Translated: CASSQGEGRETQYF.

The rearrangement links TRBV28 to TRBJ2-7, with D possibly being TRBD1 (6 bases). The CDR3 loop spans 13 amino acids. Germline V gene data show CDR1 as MDHEN and CDR2 as SYDVKM. The V end lost 2 bases, the J end lost 5 bases, and 10 bases lay between the germline ends. In DNA, the CDR3 is TGTGCCAGCAGTTTACACAGGGCCCACGAGCAGTACTTC. Residues: CASSLHRAHEQYF. The complete variable domain, with remaining parts taken from reference TRBV28 and TRBJ2-7, reads DVKVTQSSRYLVKRTGEKVFLECVQDMDHENMFWYRQDPGLGLRLIYFSYDVKMKEKGDIPEGYSVSREKKERFSLILESASTNQTSMYLCASSLHRAHEQYFGPGTRLTVT.

The chain is built from TRBV6-5 and TRBJ1-2, with a tentative D call TRBD1 (5 bases). The CDR3 totals 14 residues. Trimming took 1 base from V and 6 from J, leaving 12 bases between them. Per germline, CDR1 MNHEY and CDR2 SVGAGI. CDR3 amino acids: CASSYLAGYDGYTF. CDR3 nucleotide sequence: TGTGCCAGCAGTTACTTGGCAGGGTACGATGGCTACACCTTC.